What follows are 5 T cell receptor beta chains derived from one specimen sequenced in a study of CD8 T cells in Susac syndrome. RNA amounts of roughly 0.45 to 1 ug underwent reverse transcription with random hexamers. MiXCR, applied by TCRdb to the immunoSEQ multiplex PCR reads, yields one record per CDR3 protein. The data hold 130,000 to 150,000 distinct CDR3 sequences, with roughly 94% observed a single time. The sequenced sample was CD8+ T cells from PBMCs. Receptors originate from a human donor in good health.

This sequence joins TRBV12-5 and TRBJ2-1; TRBD2 aligns across 8 bases. The V gene end was trimmed by 6 bases and the J gene end by 2 bases; junction bases not matched to a gene: 6. Germline loops: CDR1 LGHNT, CDR2 FRNRAP. The CDR3 totals 15 residues. The chain's CDR3 is CASGDSGMPYNEQFF. In DNA form, the CDR3 reads TGTGCTAGTGGGGATAGCGGGATGCCCTACAATGAGCAGTTCTTC. Looking up the rest from reference TRBV12-5 and TRBJ2-1 gives the full variable domain: DARVTQTPRHKVTEMGQEVTMRCQPILGHNTVFWYRQTMMQGLELLAYFRNRAPLDDSGMPKDRFSAEMPDATLATLKIQPSEPRDSAVYFCASGDSGMPYNEQFFGPGTRLTVL.

This chain links TRBV19 with TRBJ2-1; tentatively, D is TRBD1 or TRBD2 (5 bases each). The germline V and J ends were trimmed by 1 base and 8 bases, with 15 bases remaining between them. Germline V CDR1 and CDR2: LNHDA, SQIVND (reference sequence). The CDR3 runs 15 residues. The CDR3 here is CASSIGIGTLDEQFF. CDR3 nucleotides: TGTGCCAGTAGTATAGGAATAGGGACGTTGGATGAGCAGTTCTTC. Variable domain in full (rest from reference TRBV19 and TRBJ2-1): DGGITQSPKYLFRKEGQNVTLSCEQNLNHDAMYWYRQDPGQGLRLIYYSQIVNDFQKGDIAEGYSVSREKKESFPLTVTSAQKNPTAFYLCASSIGIGTLDEQFFGPGTRLTVL.

The sample holds one count of this clonotype. The gene calls are TRBV20-1 and TRBJ2-7; D unclear. The CDR3 is made up of 12 amino acids. CDR1 DFQATT and CDR2 SNEGSKA come from the germline V gene (reference sequence). V lost 1 base, J lost 2 bases, and 6 bases lay in between. CDR3 sequence: CSARGHTYEQYF. The CDR3 DNA follows: TGCAGTGCTAGAGGACATACCTACGAGCAGTACTTC.

The chain has TRBV3-1 and TRBJ2-7; D might be TRBD1 (6 bases). Looked up from germline, CDR1 is LGHDT and CDR2 is YNNKEL (reference sequence). The CDR3 length is 16 residues. V shed 3 bases and J shed 3 bases, with 18 bases lying between them. CDR3 amino acids: CASSHGQPISLYEQYF. The CDR3 DNA is TGTGCCAGCAGCCATGGACAGCCTATATCCCTCTACGAGCAGTACTTC.

The chain is built from TRBV4-3 and TRBJ2-1, with 7 positions matching TRBD2. This CDR3 is built from 16 residues. The V gene's germline CDR1 is LGHNA and CDR2 YSLEER. Unmatched junction bases numbered 8, after V lost 0 bases and J lost 6 bases. CDR3 sequence: CASSQDSGGGSNEQFF. DNA for the CDR3: TGCGCCAGCAGCCAAGATTCGGGGGGAGGGTCCAATGAGCAGTTCTTC.